Each of the 2 T cell receptor beta chains below was sequenced from the same sample in a study of blood T cells in healthy people across ages. Primed by a sample-barcoded 5' primer and a J-beta primer mix, a second PCR proceeded for about 6 to 12 cycles. TCRdb used MiXCR to reprocess the 5' RACE reads, holding one entry per CDR3 protein. Of roughly 1,800,000 distinct CDR3 sequences listed, around half are singletons. Sequencing was carried out using blood. Source of these receptors: a woman aged 40 to 49 in good health.

The chain carries TRBV27 and TRBJ2-5; D is uncertain. CDR3 length equals 14 residues. Trimming shortened V by 2 bases and J by 11 bases, and 18 bases separated the two germline ends. Germline lookup yields CDR1 MNHEY and CDR2 SMNVEV (reference sequence). The CDR3 sequence: CASSLNGEFNEQYF. DNA for the CDR3: TGTGCCAGCAGTTTAAATGGGGAATTCAATGAGCAGTACTTC.

The J gene is TRBJ2-5, the V gene TRBV20-1, with D perhaps matching TRBD2 (6 bases). V lost 5 bases and J lost 7, with 11 bases in between. The germline V gene encodes CDR1 DFQATT and CDR2 SNEGSKA (reference sequence). The CDR3 runs 11 residues. The DNA of the CDR3 is TGCAGTGCTCGGGCCGGGGGGACCCAGTACTTC. Translation: CSARAGGTQYF.